This T cell receptor (beta chain) comes out of a study of blood T cells in healthy people across ages. The V and J ends lost 7 bases and 2 bases respectively, with 16 bases between them. In germline, CDR1 is SGHAT, CDR2 FQDESV (reference sequence). The CDR3 is made up of 15 amino acids. This clonotype was counted at least ten times. The authors ran a second PCR of about 7 to 12 cycles using a sample-barcoded 5' primer and a J-beta primer mix. Researchers report that a template-switch adaptor with 12 random nucleotides tagged each cDNA molecule. TCRdb re-analysed the 5' RACE reads in MiXCR, keeping a single row per CDR3 protein. Of about 750,000 distinct CDR3 sequences in the sample, about 53% were seen once.

The sequence was obtained from an elderly man in good health. The sequencing input was blood. The gene calls are TRBV11-1 and TRBJ2-3; D gene ambiguous. CDR3 protein: CASNAAAGPTDTQYF. Here the CDR3 DNA reads TGTGCCAGCAACGCCGCGGCAGGACCCACAGATACGCAGTATTTT.